The next 16 T cell receptor beta chains were all read from a single sample in a study of OX40 agonist ivuxolimab in advanced cancers. Data came from immunoSEQ multiplex PCR; TCRdb stores just in-frame clones and leaves some out. The top ten hold 0.79% of the sample, which has roughly 91,000 clones, roughly 90% seen once. The sample was CD4+ or CD8+ T cells sorted from blood, taken in a trial of the OX40 agonist ivuxolimab. The origin of the receptors is an adult with an advanced solid tumor such as melanoma, head and neck, liver or kidney cancer.

The gene calls are TRBV7-2 and TRBJ2-3; TRBD2 agrees at 7 bases. The CDR3 length is 15 residues. The germline V gene encodes CDR1 SGHTA and CDR2 FQGNSA. V gave up 5 bases and J gave up 2 bases; unmatched junction bases: 7. CDR3 sequence reads: CASSLRAGTTDTQYF. The CDR3 region has the DNA TGTGCCAGCAGCCTTCGAGCGGGGACCACAGATACGCAGTATTTT.

This clone was observed once. V is TRBV6-6 and J is TRBJ2-1, with 8 bases lining up with TRBD2. The CDR3 spans 16 residues. V trimming: 4 bases; J trimming: 3 bases; junction bases outside the gene matches: 8. Germline-derived CDR1 and CDR2 are MNHNY and SVGAGI (reference sequence). CDR3 sequence (DNA): TGTGCCAGCAGTTCCGTAGGTAGCGGGGTCTACAATGAGCAGTTCTTC. This gives the protein CASSSVGSGVYNEQFF.

CDR3 loop: CASSLEGVSEKLFF. The CDR3 DNA reads as TGTGCCAGCAGTTTAGAAGGGGTCAGTGAAAAACTGTTTTTT. This chain connects TRBV28 to TRBJ1-4, with D perhaps matching TRBD1 (5 bases). CDR1 MDHEN and CDR2 SYDVKM come from the germline V gene. The CDR3 extends over 14 amino acids. Trimming took off 2 bases at V and 7 bases at J, with 11 bases between the two ends. The variable domain in full, completed from reference TRBV28 and TRBJ1-4, reads DVKVTQSSRYLVKRTGEKVFLECVQDMDHENMFWYRQDPGLGLRLIYFSYDVKMKEKGDIPEGYSVSREKKERFSLILESASTNQTSMYLCASSLEGVSEKLFFGSGTQLSVL.

This sequence joins TRBV9 and TRBJ2-3, with no clear D. The CDR3 contains 14 residues. CDR1 and CDR2 from the germline V gene are SGDLS and YYNGEE. Trimming took 0 bases from V and 3 from J, leaving 8 bases between them. The DNA for the CDR3 is TGTGCCAGCAGCGTAGTCCCCGCGACAGATACGCAGTATTTT. It yields the protein CASSVVPATDTQYF. The full variable domain, its missing parts supplied by reference TRBV9 and TRBJ2-3, is DSGVTQTPKHLITATGQRVTLRCSPRSGDLSVYWYQQSLDQGLQFLIQYYNGEERAKGNILERFSAQQFPDLHSELNLSSLELGDSALYFCASSVVPATDTQYFGPGTRLTVL.

The rearrangement joins TRBV7-2 to TRBJ2-7; TRBD1 agrees at 9 bases. Looked up from germline, CDR1 is SGHTA and CDR2 is FQGNSA. Unmatched junction bases numbered 9, after V lost 5 bases and J lost 7 bases. The CDR3 runs to 14 residues. For the CDR3, the DNA is TGTGCCAGCAGCACCGGGACAGGGAGATATGAGCAGTACTTC. Translated: CASSTGTGRYEQYF. Full variable domain (remainder filled in from reference TRBV7-2 and TRBJ2-7): GAGVSQSPSNKVTEKGKDVELRCDPISGHTALYWYRQSLGQGLEFLIYFQGNSAPDKSGLPSDRFSAERTGGSVSTLTIQRTQQEDSAVYLCASSTGTGRYEQYFGPGTRLTVT.

The chain couples TRBV9 to TRBJ2-7; no definite D call. V gave up 2 bases and J gave up 2 bases, with 14 bases separating them. The germline CDR1 and CDR2 sequences are SGDLS and YYNGEE. The CDR3 has 15 amino acids. In DNA, the CDR3 is TGTGCCAGCAGCGTTAGCCTGGGTTCGGCCTACGAGCAGTACTTC. Its protein is CASSVSLGSAYEQYF.

The J gene is TRBJ2-2, the V gene TRBV11-3, with 9 bases lining up with TRBD2. Germline-derived CDR1 and CDR2 are SGHNT and YENEEA. Trimming removed 5 bases from V and 5 bases from J; junction bases left unmatched: 12. This CDR3 has 17 residues. CDR3 nucleotide sequence: TGTGCCAGCAGCCCCGCCATTAGCGGGGGCCGGACCGGGGAGCTGTTTTTT. The encoded protein is CASSPAISGGRTGELFF.

V is TRBV4-1 and J is TRBJ2-7, with a weak D call TRBD2 (6 bases). The length of the CDR3 is 14 residues. Germline V gene sequence: CDR1 MGHRA, CDR2 YSYEKL. Trimming cost V 2 bases and J 2 bases, with 10 bases left between them. The CDR3 reads CASSQPGRPYEQYF. The CDR3, as DNA: TGCGCCAGCAGCCAACCTGGGAGGCCCTACGAGCAGTACTTC.

This chain uses TRBV7-6 with TRBJ2-7; D might be TRBD1 (6 bases). The CDR3 is 16 amino acids. Germline lookup yields CDR1 SGHVS and CDR2 FNYEAQ. Deletions cut 5 bases from V and 0 bases from J, with 17 bases between. CDR3 region: CASSRTSRDNSYEQYF. CDR3 nucleotide sequence: TGTGCCAGCAGCCGCACAAGCCGGGACAACTCCTACGAGCAGTACTTC.

On this clone: Other DNA sequences within the sample encode an identical CDR3. V gene TRBV7-9 combines with J gene TRBJ2-3, with D perhaps matching TRBD1 or TRBD2 (5 bases each). This CDR3 contains 14 residues. The V gene's germline CDR1 is SEHNR and CDR2 FQNEAQ (reference sequence). Trimming pared 3 bases from V and 2 bases from J, leaving 9 bases between. CDR3 amino acids: CASSFGGSTDTQYF. The CDR3 DNA reads TGTGCCAGCAGCTTTGGGGGATCCACAGATACGCAGTATTTT.

The chain has TRBV6-6 and TRBJ1-1, with 8 bases that match TRBD1. The CDR3 is 14 residues long. The trim removed 2 bases at V and 1 base at J, leaving 0 bases unmatched. CDR1 and CDR2 (germline): MNHNY, SVGAGI (reference sequence). The CDR3 nucleotides read TGTGCCAGCAGTTACGACAGGGGGAACACTGAAGCTTTCTTT. It yields the protein CASSYDRGNTEAFF.

The genes are TRBV18 and TRBJ2-5; D might be TRBD1 (5 bases). The CDR3 contains 14 residues. The V gene's germline CDR1 is KGHSH and CDR2 LQKENI. V was pared by 1 base and J by 4 bases, with 10 bases between. The CDR3 DNA reads TGTGCCAGCTCACCACGTTCAGGGCCAGAGACCCAGTACTTC. Encoded protein: CASSPRSGPETQYF.

A single count supports this clone. The chain couples TRBV30 to TRBJ2-5, with D possibly being TRBD1 (8 bases). Trimming cost V 7 bases and J 2 bases, with 20 bases left between them. The CDR3 contains 15 residues. CDR1 and CDR2 from the germline V gene are GTSNPN and SVGIG (reference sequence). The CDR3: CAFQGASGFQETQYF. In DNA, the CDR3 is TGTGCCTTCCAGGGGGCTAGCGGTTTTCAAGAGACCCAGTACTTC.

This chain uses TRBV7-3 with TRBJ2-1; D possibly corresponds to TRBD2 (6 bases). The V end lost 8 bases, the J end lost 5 bases, and 10 bases lay between the germline ends. Germline V CDR1 and CDR2: SGHTA, FQGTGA. The CDR3 has 12 amino acids. CDR3 DNA: TGTGCCAGCGGCGGAGGGAACAATGAGCAGTTCTTC. It yields the protein CASGGGNNEQFF.

This clone was observed a few times. The V gene is TRBV6-6, the J gene TRBJ1-5; weak D call: TRBD1 (5 bases). Trimming pared 6 bases from V and 4 bases from J, leaving 13 bases between. This CDR3 is built from 14 residues. Per germline, CDR1 MNHNY and CDR2 SVGAGI (reference sequence). CDR3 DNA sequence: TGTGCCAGCAGCCGTTCTGGGGGAAATCAGCCCCAGCATTTT. Its protein is CASSRSGGNQPQHF.

CDR3 coding DNA: TGTGCCAGCAGCCGGGGACCCCCGGGTACTAATGAAAAACTGTTTTTT. It specifies CASSRGPPGTNEKLFF. The chain couples TRBV7-6 to TRBJ1-4; a possible D gene is TRBD1 (5 bases). V lost 5 bases and J lost 2, with 15 bases in between. The CDR3 extends over 16 amino acids. Germline-derived CDR1 and CDR2 are SGHVS and FNYEAQ.